The 8 T cell receptor beta chains below were found in one sample sequenced in a study of cytomegalovirus exposure and HLA in healthy donors. The PCR ran on 60 Vbeta and 13 Jbeta primers. Only in-frame clones appear in the TCRdb table, and some are missing; sequencing was by immunoSEQ multiplex PCR. The sample includes 200,000 to 250,000 clones, over 70% of them seen just once. The sequencing sample was made of PBMCs. The receptors originated from a woman aged 55-70 years in good health and CMV-seropositive.

This chain joins TRBV11-2 and TRBJ1-2, with 8 bases that match TRBD1. This CDR3 is built from 13 residues. Germline assignment: CDR1 SGHAT and CDR2 FQNNGV. Losses at the gene ends were 6 bases for V and 8 bases for J; bases not matched to a gene: 8. CDR3 region: CASRYTGGAGYTF. The DNA of the CDR3 is TGTGCCAGCAGGTACACAGGGGGAGCGGGCTACACCTTC.

The chain couples TRBV10-3 to TRBJ1-5; a weak D match, TRBD1 (5 bases). This CDR3 contains 13 residues. V was clipped by 9 bases and J by 3 bases, with 12 bases between them. CDR1 and CDR2 (germline): ENHRY, SYGVKD. The CDR3: CAMRNRSNQPQHF. The CDR3 coding sequence is TGTGCCATGAGGAACAGGTCCAATCAGCCCCAGCATTTT.

The chain is built from TRBV5-1 and TRBJ1-2; D perhaps matches TRBD1 (5 bases). Trimming cost V 4 bases and J 2 bases, with 12 bases left between them. This CDR3 is built from 14 residues. CDR1 and CDR2 (germline): SGHRS, YFSETQ. CDR3 loop: CASSIREDNYGYTF. The CDR3 nucleotides are TGCGCCAGCAGCATCAGGGAGGACAACTATGGCTACACCTTC.

The gene calls are TRBV2 and TRBJ1-5; D uncertain. V lost 7 bases to trimming and J lost 0 bases, with 10 bases between them. The CDR3 extends over 14 amino acids. Per the germline V gene, CDR1 is SNHLY and CDR2 is FYNNEI. DNA of the CDR3: TGTGCCAGCACCTTCGGGAGTAGCAATCAGCCCCAGCATTTT. This codes for CASTFGSSNQPQHF.

This chain uses TRBV4-1 with TRBJ1-2; possible D gene TRBD1, 6 bases. This CDR3 spans 16 amino acids. V was cut by 3 bases and J by 2 bases, with 16 bases left in between. Germline V gene lookup returns CDR1 MGHRA and CDR2 YSYEKL. The CDR3 DNA is TGCGCCAGCAGCCATCGAAACAGGGTAGTGAACTATGGCTACACCTTC. This gives the protein CASSHRNRVVNYGYTF.

This rearrangement joins TRBV6-1 to TRBJ2-7; D is possibly TRBD2 (5 bases). The CDR3 covers 12 residues. Germline CDR1 reads MNHNS; CDR2 reads SASEGT. Trimming pared 11 bases from V and 2 bases from J, leaving 13 bases between. The CDR3 sequence is CAGEGSPYEQYF. The CDR3 DNA reads TGTGCCGGCGAGGGCAGTCCCTACGAGCAGTACTTC.

This clone was seen a single time. The chain uses TRBV6-5 and TRBJ1-1; D might be TRBD1 (5 bases). V was shortened by 5 bases and J by 5 bases, with 18 bases between the two germline ends. The CDR3 is 15 amino acids. Germline V gene data show CDR1 as MNHEY and CDR2 as SVGAGI. CDR3 residues: CASSRGLRRTTEAFF. CDR3 in DNA: TGTGCCAGCAGTCGGGGGTTGAGGCGTACGACTGAAGCTTTCTTT.

The chain links TRBV4-2 to TRBJ2-7; 8 nucleotides line up with TRBD1. Germline V gene sequence: CDR1 LGHNA, CDR2 YNFKEQ. The CDR3 spans 16 residues. After removal of 1 base from V and 2 bases from J, the junction contained 7 bases not matched to a gene. Written as DNA, the CDR3 is TGTGCCAGCAGCCAAGTCGTATTGACAGGGGCCTACGAGCAGTACTTC. Residues: CASSQVVLTGAYEQYF.